The source of this T cell receptor beta chain is a study of shared clonotypes between healthy human individuals. Whole-study results and caveats: When compared with the clonotypes that were shared by all four sorted-subset donors, the non-shared clonotypes turned out to have lower generation probabilities.

Assay runs were performed at deep level. Profiled with immunoSEQ multiplex PCR; TCRdb holds only in-frame clones, not every one. The table has about 2.4 million clones, roughly 93% seen once. The length of the CDR3 is 15 residues. V lost 2 bases and J lost 3; bases outside the gene matches: 8. CDR1 GTSNPN and CDR2 SVGIG come from the germline V gene (reference sequence). Donors were healthy HIV-negative adults without recent acute infections or vaccinations. Concerning this clone: Its antigen is unidentified.

Sequenced material: naive CD4+ T cells from PBMCs. The subset: CD45RA+ positively selected. The receptor was isolated from a man aged 18 to 30 in good health. Some clones in this sample may be carry-over from other donors' samples. The genes are TRBV30 and TRBJ2-3, with 7 bases fitting TRBD2. The chain's CDR3 is CAWSRLAARTDTQYF. The CDR3 nucleotides are TGTGCCTGGAGTCGTCTAGCGGCGAGGACAGATACGCAGTATTTT.